The 22 T cell receptor beta chains below all came from one sample that was sequenced in a study of T cells in Graves' hyperthyroidism and ophthalmopathy. RNA transcripts yielded amplified TCR beta CDR3 regions. TCR CDR3 regions were first amplified by RT-PCR with HTBI primers. TCRdb fed the multiplex PCR reads into MiXCR, producing one record per CDR3 protein. Among a few hundred thousand distinct CDR3 sequences listed, approximately 48% were seen once. The sequenced sample was peripheral blood or thyroid tissue (not recorded which). Every receptor here comes from an adult woman with Graves' disease, either hyperthyroidism or ophthalmopathy (not recorded which).

This clonotype showed up many times. The chain carries TRBV15 and TRBJ2-5; perhaps TRBD1 as D (6 bases). This CDR3 is built from 16 residues. Trimming removed 1 base at V and 4 bases at J, with 16 bases between. Per germline, CDR1 LNHNV and CDR2 YYDKDF (reference sequence). In DNA form, the CDR3 reads TGTGCCACCAGCAGAGCTCCCACAGGGAGAGGAGAGACCCAGTACTTC. It yields the protein CATSRAPTGRGETQYF.

The sample holds many counts of this clonotype. V and J are TRBV15 and TRBJ2-2, with D possibly TRBD1 on 6 matching bases. CDR1 is LNHNV and CDR2 is YYDKDF in the germline V gene (reference sequence). The ends were cut back, 5 bases at V and 4 bases at J, with 14 bases in the middle. The CDR3 consists of 15 residues. CDR3 nucleotide sequence: TGTGCCACCAGCCACGAAACAGGGTCCACCGGGGAGCTGTTTTTT. It yields the protein CATSHETGSTGELFF.

This clonotype was detected a few times. The J gene is TRBJ1-1, the V gene TRBV25-1, with D possibly TRBD1 on 6 matching bases. V was pared by 2 bases and J by 0 bases, with 19 bases between. Germline values: CDR1 MGHDK, CDR2 SYGVNS. The CDR3 contains 18 residues. CDR3 DNA sequence: TGTGCCAGCAGTGAACACCGCAGGGGCGCGGGGATGAACACTGAAGCTTTCTTT. It encodes CASSEHRRGAGMNTEAFF.

The rearrangement uses TRBV6-5 and TRBJ2-5; TRBD2 might be the D (5 bases). Trimming removed 2 bases at V and 5 bases at J, with 18 bases between. The CDR3 has 16 amino acids. Germline V gene data show CDR1 as MNHEY and CDR2 as SVGAGI. The CDR3 sequence: CASSYRGSQRRETQYF. As DNA, the CDR3 is TGTGCCAGCAGTTACCGAGGGAGCCAAAGGAGGGAGACCCAGTACTTC.

The chain combines TRBV6-4 with TRBJ2-2; no reliable D call. The V end was cut by 3 bases, the J end by 5 bases, with 10 bases between. There are 14 residues in the CDR3. Germline V CDR1 and CDR2: MRHNA, SNTAGT. Here the CDR3 reads CASSESPETGELFF. The CDR3 nucleotides are TGTGCCAGCAGTGAGTCCCCAGAGACCGGGGAGCTGTTTTTT.

The chain couples TRBV9 to TRBJ1-2, with D uncertain. Germline V gives CDR1 SGDLS, CDR2 YYNGEE. V dropped 0 bases and J dropped 3 bases, with 9 bases sitting between them. CDR3 length: 14 amino acids. The CDR3 loop is CASSVGTTDYGYTF. The CDR3 coding sequence is TGTGCCAGCAGCGTAGGGACGACCGACTATGGCTACACCTTC.

As regards this clonotype: A junction end diverges from the germline sequence, so it may reflect a read error. This sequence joins TRBV10-3 and TRBJ2-7; D may be TRBD2 (6 bases). From germline, CDR1 is ENHRY and CDR2 SYGVKD. The CDR3 is 13 residues long. The CDR3 reads CASSLGSGVEQYF. The CDR3, as DNA: TGTGCCAGCAGTTTGGGTTCGGGGGTCGAGCAGTACTTC.

The chain links TRBV6-6 to TRBJ2-3; possibly TRBD2 for D (5 bases). This CDR3 comprises 11 residues. V lost 7 bases and J lost 5, with 7 bases in between. CDR1 and CDR2 from the germline V gene are MNHNY and SVGAGI (reference sequence). The CDR3 is CASTEGDTQYF. The CDR3 DNA reads TGTGCCAGCACCGAGGGAGATACGCAGTATTTT.

The rearrangement joins TRBV28 to TRBJ2-7, with a possible D match to TRBD2 (5 bases). The V gene's germline CDR1 is MDHEN and CDR2 SYDVKM. V lost 2 bases to trimming and J lost 6 bases, with 14 bases between them. The CDR3 has 14 amino acids. The CDR3 sequence: CASSLRGLHAEQYF. The DNA of the CDR3 is TGTGCCAGCAGTTTACGCGGGCTCCACGCCGAGCAGTACTTC.

This clonotype was seen only once. This chain joins TRBV7-2 and TRBJ1-2; D may be TRBD1 (6 bases). V lost 3 bases to trimming and J lost 2 bases, with 13 bases between them. CDR3 length: 15 residues. CDR1 is SGHTA and CDR2 is FQGNSA in the germline V gene. CDR3 in amino acids: CASSFTGGENYGYTF. The CDR3 DNA follows: TGTGCCAGCAGCTTCACCGGGGGCGAGAACTATGGCTACACCTTC.

J is TRBJ1-5 and V is TRBV5-8; D not resolved. This CDR3 is 10 amino acids long. Trimming removed 2 bases at V and 9 bases at J, with 3 bases between. Per germline, CDR1 SGHTS and CDR2 YDEGEE. The CDR3: CASSFRPQHF. DNA of the CDR3: TGTGCCAGCAGCTTTAGGCCCCAGCATTTT. The full variable domain, rest sourced from reference TRBV5-8 and TRBJ1-5, is EAGVTQSPTHLIKTRGQQATLRCSPISGHTSVYWYQQALGLGLQFLLWYDEGEERNRGNFPPRFSGRQFPNYSSELNVNALELEDSALYLCASSFRPQHFGDGTRLSIL.

This clonotype came up many times. The chain uses TRBV2 and TRBJ2-7; possible D gene TRBD2, 6 bases. V dropped 0 bases and J dropped 4 bases, with 10 bases sitting between them. In germline, CDR1 is SNHLY, CDR2 FYNNEI. The CDR3 sequence is 14 residues long. CDR3 sequence (DNA): TGTGCCAGCAGTGAAGCTGGAGGGAGGTACGAGCAGTACTTC. This translates into CASSEAGGRYEQYF.

The CDR3 protein is CASSINDGNTEAFF. DNA of the CDR3: TGTGCCAGCAGTATCAACGACGGGAACACTGAAGCTTTCTTT. The chain recombines TRBV28 with TRBJ1-1; unclear D gene. The V end was cut by 5 bases, the J end by 1 base, with 11 bases between. CDR1 is MDHEN, CDR2 SYDVKM, per germline. This CDR3 contains 14 residues. Combining the CDR3 with reference TRBV28 and TRBJ1-1 gives the whole variable domain DVKVTQSSRYLVKRTGEKVFLECVQDMDHENMFWYRQDPGLGLRLIYFSYDVKMKEKGDIPEGYSVSREKKERFSLILESASTNQTSMYLCASSINDGNTEAFFGQGTRLTVV.

This clonotype was detected ten times or more. V usage is TRBV7-9 and J usage is TRBJ2-3, with 9 bases lining up with TRBD1. The CDR3 length is 15 residues. V was pared by 5 bases and J by 1 base, with 4 bases of the junction left unmatched. The germline V gene encodes CDR1 SEHNR and CDR2 FQNEAQ (reference sequence). The chain's CDR3 is CASSRQGDGTDTQYF. Here the CDR3 DNA reads TGTGCCAGCAGCAGACAGGGGGATGGCACAGATACGCAGTATTTT.

The chain recombines TRBV20-1 with TRBJ1-1, with a possible D match to TRBD1 (5 bases). This CDR3 comprises 16 residues. V lost 6 bases and J 0 bases, leaving 20 bases between the germline ends. CDR1 and CDR2 from the germline V gene are DFQATT and SNEGSKA (reference sequence). The CDR3 coding sequence is TGCAGTGCGGGGGAGGGAGGCGCGGGCATGAACACTGAAGCTTTCTTT. Amino acid sequence: CSAGEGGAGMNTEAFF.

This clonotype appeared a few times. CDR3 sequence (DNA): TGTGCCACCAACTATCGGACTAGCGGGGCCTCAGGTGAGCAGTTCTTC. Protein product: CATNYRTSGASGEQFF. The rearrangement joins TRBV24-1 to TRBJ2-1; TRBD2 agrees at 12 bases. Germline loops: CDR1 KGHDR, CDR2 SFDVKD. Trimming took 8 bases from V and 9 from J; bases not matched to a gene: 13. The CDR3 is 16 residues long.

The chain recombines TRBV29-1 with TRBJ2-7; D tentatively fits TRBD1 or TRBD2 (5 bases each). The CDR3 runs to 13 residues. With 8 bases removed from V and 3 bases from J, the gap between germline ends came to 17 bases. The V gene's germline CDR1 is SQVTM and CDR2 ANQGSEA. CDR3 sequence (DNA): TGCAGCTTCCTTAAACTGGGGGACTACGAGCAGTACTTC. This gives the protein CSFLKLGDYEQYF.

The table lists this clonotype with a few counts. The rearrangement links TRBV2 to TRBJ1-2, with a weak D call TRBD1 (6 bases). This CDR3 has 12 residues. Germline lookup yields CDR1 SNHLY and CDR2 FYNNEI. Trimming stripped 6 bases from V and 8 bases from J, with 13 bases between. This CDR3 reads CASSPYRDGYTF. The DNA of the CDR3 is TGTGCCAGCAGCCCCTACAGGGACGGCTACACCTTC.

This chain joins TRBV19 and TRBJ1-5; possibly TRBD1 for D (6 bases). The ends were cut back, 5 bases at V and 13 bases at J, with 12 bases in the middle. The CDR3 length is 11 residues. Germline V gene sequence: CDR1 LNHDA, CDR2 SQIVND (reference sequence). CDR3 sequence: CASSAGQRQHF. The CDR3 DNA follows: TGTGCCAGTAGTGCCGGACAGAGACAGCATTTT.

V is TRBV7-9 and J is TRBJ2-7, with 14 positions matching TRBD2. CDR3 length: 18 amino acids. Losses at the gene ends were 6 bases for V and 4 bases for J; bases not matched to a gene: 14. Per the germline V gene, CDR1 is SEHNR and CDR2 is FQNEAQ (reference sequence). The CDR3 region is CASRVGAGLAGVSYEQYF. Here the CDR3 DNA reads TGTGCCAGCAGAGTGGGAGCGGGACTAGCGGGAGTCTCGTACGAGCAGTACTTC.

In its sample, this clonotype was seen a few times. The chain couples TRBV29-1 to TRBJ1-2; TRBD1 matches at 9 bases. The V gene's germline CDR1 is SQVTM and CDR2 ANQGSEA. The trim removed 3 bases at V and 5 bases at J, leaving 7 bases unmatched. The CDR3 runs to 14 residues. CDR3 sequence (DNA): TGCAGCGTTGAGGCGACAGGGGGAGAGTATGGCTACACCTTC. Translation: CSVEATGGEYGYTF.

This clonotype was observed a handful of times. The gene calls are TRBV6-6 and TRBJ2-2, with 9 bases identical to TRBD2. The CDR3 is made up of 16 amino acids. V was clipped by 2 bases and J by 1 base; unmatched bases: 2. Germline V lookup: CDR1 MNHNY, CDR2 SVGAGI (reference sequence). The CDR3 is CASSYVLAGNTGELFF. DNA of the CDR3: TGTGCCAGCAGTTACGTACTAGCGGGGAACACCGGGGAGCTGTTTTTT.